This T cell receptor (beta chain) was sequenced for a study of T cell responses to AZD1222 COVID-19 vaccine. Study summary: Second-dose intervals of approximately 4 or approximately 12 weeks were pooled. General observations from the study: The sample set comprised mostly white British donors with more females, and clonal diversity was possibly underestimated. Nearly half of spike-specific TCRs reportedly target unmutated variant regions. The study found Spike-specific TCR breadth and depth rose after two AZD1222 doses.

With V trimmed by 6 bases and J by 1 base, 4 bases remained unmatched. Germline assignment: CDR1 MNHEY and CDR2 SMNVEV (reference sequence). CDR3 length equals 15 residues. To note about this clone: The antigen remains undetermined.

Data came from immunoSEQ multiplex PCR; TCRdb stores just in-frame clones and leaves some out. This repertoire shows some 110,000 clones, 70% to 90% found once; its top ten account for around 9.6%. The receptor was derived from an adult in good health. V gene TRBV27 combines with J gene TRBJ1-5, with TRBD1 identical over 9 bases. Here the sequenced sample was peripheral blood, taken on day 0 of AZD1222 vaccination. CDR3 protein: CASSPGTGSNQPQHF. CDR3 DNA sequence: TGTGCCAGCAGCCCTGGGACAGGGAGCAATCAGCCCCAGCATTTT.